The 28 T cell receptor beta chains reported below all come from one sample, sequenced in a study of control samples from healthy donors and cancer patients. The repertoire was sequenced with immunoSEQ multiplex PCR; TCRdb's copy has only in-frame clones and lacks some. The sample contains tens of thousands of clones, around 91% of which appear only once. The specimen was blood. Receptor source: a man aged 30 to 39 in good health.

The chain is built from TRBV6-2 or TRBV6-3 and TRBJ2-7; D gene uncertain. This CDR3 is built from 13 residues. The V end lost 2 bases, the J end lost 5 bases, and 10 bases lay between the germline ends. CDR1 is MNHEY and CDR2 is SVGEGT in the germline V gene. CDR3 nucleotide sequence: TGTGCCAGCAGTTACATGAGGTTCGACGAGCAGTACTTC. It specifies CASSYMRFDEQYF.

The genes are TRBV19 and TRBJ2-5; D gene ambiguous. CDR1 and CDR2 from the germline V gene are LNHDA and SQIVND (reference sequence). CDR3 length: 13 residues. The V and J ends lost 3 bases and 5 bases respectively, with 10 bases between them. The CDR3 sequence is CASSINGIETQYF. DNA for the CDR3: TGTGCCAGTAGTATCAACGGTATCGAGACCCAGTACTTC.

V usage is TRBV18 and J usage is TRBJ1-1, with D possibly being TRBD1 (5 bases). Trimming stripped 4 bases from V and 0 bases from J, with 15 bases between. Germline CDR1 and CDR2: KGHSH and LQKENI. The CDR3 extends over 16 amino acids. CDR3 DNA sequence: TGTGCCAGCTCACAAGCGGACGGGGCCCTGAACACTGAAGCTTTCTTT. Protein sequence: CASSQADGALNTEAFF.

The chain combines TRBV7-9 with TRBJ2-5; the D call may be TRBD1 or TRBD2 (5 bases each). Trimming left V 6 bases short and J 4 bases short, with 18 bases between. CDR3 size: 15 residues. Germline V gene sequence: CDR1 SEHNR, CDR2 FQNEAQ (reference sequence). This CDR3 is CASSPGDRRGETQYF. The CDR3 coding sequence is TGTGCCAGCAGTCCCGGGGACCGACGGGGAGAGACCCAGTACTTC.

The V call is TRBV9, the J call TRBJ2-7; a possible D gene is TRBD1 (6 bases). This CDR3 has 16 amino acids. Germline V gives CDR1 SGDLS, CDR2 YYNGEE. Trimming pared 0 bases from V and 0 bases from J, leaving 13 bases between. The CDR3 protein is CASSVGFGTSSYEQYF. CDR3 in DNA: TGTGCCAGCAGCGTAGGGTTCGGGACAAGCTCCTACGAGCAGTACTTC. The entire variable domain, with the rest obtained from reference TRBV9 and TRBJ2-7, is as follows: DSGVTQTPKHLITATGQRVTLRCSPRSGDLSVYWYQQSLDQGLQFLIQYYNGEERAKGNILERFSAQQFPDLHSELNLSSLELGDSALYFCASSVGFGTSSYEQYFGPGTRLTVT.

The chain employs TRBV11-2 and TRBJ2-1; D unresolved. This CDR3 has 11 amino acids. Per germline, CDR1 SGHAT and CDR2 FQNNGV. V gave up 4 bases and J gave up 10 bases, with 8 bases separating them. Here the CDR3 reads CASSSRIEQFF. DNA of the CDR3: TGTGCCAGCAGCTCCAGGATAGAGCAGTTCTTC. The full variable domain, in which reference TRBV11-2 and TRBJ2-1 provide the parts outside the CDR3, is EAGVAQSPRYKIIEKRQSVAFWCNPISGHATLYWYQQILGQGPKLLIQFQNNGVVDDSQLPKDRFSAERLKGVDSTLKIQPAKLEDSAVYLCASSSRIEQFFGPGTRLTVL.

The rearrangement uses TRBV5-1 and TRBJ2-1; the match to TRBD1 covers 7 bases. CDR1 SGHRS and CDR2 YFSETQ come from the germline V gene. The CDR3 has 15 amino acids. Unmatched junction bases numbered 13, after V lost 6 bases and J lost 7 bases. CDR3 amino acids: CASTGSGGYENEQFF. The CDR3 coding sequence is TGCGCCAGCACGGGTTCAGGGGGATACGAAAATGAGCAGTTCTTC.

The chain combines TRBV19 with TRBJ2-1, with 10 bases aligning to TRBD2. The CDR3 spans 17 residues. Germline assignment: CDR1 LNHDA and CDR2 SQIVND (reference sequence). The V gene end was trimmed by 7 bases and the J gene end by 9 bases; junction bases not matched to a gene: 18. CDR3 sequence reads: CASTPGGLAGERSEQFF. The DNA for the CDR3 is TGTGCCAGTACCCCCGGCGGGCTAGCGGGAGAAAGGAGTGAGCAGTTCTTC.

V usage is TRBV3-1 (or the pseudogene TRBV3-2) and J usage is TRBJ2-5; 7 nucleotides align to TRBD1. CDR1 LGHDT and CDR2 YNNKEL come from the germline V gene (reference sequence). The V segment lost 6 bases and the J segment 1 base; nucleotides outside the gene matches: 8. There are 15 residues in the CDR3. DNA of the CDR3: TGTGCCAGCAGTCGACACCGGGACAGCCAAGAGACCCAGTACTTC. This gives the protein CASSRHRDSQETQYF.

DNA of the CDR3: TGTGCCAGCAGCCAAGACCTTCTGGGGAGCATGGGCGAGCAGTACTTC. Translated, it gives CASSQDLLGSMGEQYF. This sequence joins TRBV14 and TRBJ2-7; TRBD2 is a possible D gene (5 bases). Germline V CDR1 and CDR2: SGHDN, FVKESK. V was clipped by 0 bases and J by 6 bases, with 18 bases between them. The CDR3 consists of 16 residues.

The chain carries TRBV9 and TRBJ1-2; 9 bases agree with TRBD1. CDR1 and CDR2 (germline): SGDLS, YYNGEE. Trimming removed 0 bases from V and 4 bases from J; junction bases left unmatched: 4. This CDR3 has 15 amino acids. Here the CDR3 reads CASSVEGTGSYGYTF. As DNA, the CDR3 is TGTGCCAGCAGCGTAGAGGGGACAGGGAGCTATGGCTACACCTTC.

The V gene is TRBV28, the J gene TRBJ2-5; tentative D call: TRBD2 (5 bases). Germline CDR1 MDHEN, CDR2 SYDVKM. CDR3 length equals 13 residues. Trimming pared 6 bases from V and 0 bases from J, leaving 8 bases between. CDR3 DNA: TGTGCCAGCAGCCCCGGGGACCAAGAGACCCAGTACTTC. Translating gives CASSPGDQETQYF. The complete variable domain, with remaining parts taken from reference TRBV28 and TRBJ2-5, reads DVKVTQSSRYLVKRTGEKVFLECVQDMDHENMFWYRQDPGLGLRLIYFSYDVKMKEKGDIPEGYSVSREKKERFSLILESASTNQTSMYLCASSPGDQETQYFGPGTRLLVL.

The gene calls are TRBV7-2 and TRBJ2-4; D uncertain. The CDR3 runs to 12 residues. Germline assignment: CDR1 SGHTA and CDR2 FQGNSA. The V end lost 0 bases, the J end lost 8 bases, and 5 bases lay between the germline ends. CDR3 nucleotide sequence: TGTGCCAGCAGCTTAGCCGGGTACATTCAGTACTTC. This encodes CASSLAGYIQYF.

This clone appeared a single time. The genes are TRBV11-2 and TRBJ2-1, with 8 positions matching TRBD2. Germline V gene sequence: CDR1 SGHAT, CDR2 FQNNGV. The V and J ends lost 1 base and 7 bases, in that order; junction bases with no gene match: 9. This CDR3 has 16 residues. The CDR3 DNA reads as TGTGCCAGCAGCTTAGGATCCGGGGGGGCGATGAATGAGCAGTTCTTC. Translation gives CASSLGSGGAMNEQFF.

The V gene is TRBV5-1, the J gene TRBJ2-5, with D perhaps matching TRBD2 (5 bases). Germline CDR1 is SGHRS and CDR2 is YFSETQ. V was shortened by 1 base and J by 7 bases, with 17 bases between the two germline ends. The CDR3 loop spans 15 amino acids. CDR3 DNA: TGCGCCAGCAGCTTGCCCTCGGGGAATAAGGCGACCCAGTACTTC. Amino acids: CASSLPSGNKATQYF.

V is TRBV29-1 and J is TRBJ2-1; D uncertain. From germline, CDR1 is SQVTM and CDR2 ANQGSEA. The CDR3 is made up of 12 amino acids. Trimming shortened V by 2 bases and J by 4 bases, and 6 bases separated the two germline ends. CDR3 in DNA: TGCAGCGTTGAAATGCTATACAATGAGCAGTTCTTC. Translating gives CSVEMLYNEQFF.

The V gene is TRBV27, the J gene TRBJ1-5; TRBD1 matches 8 bases. CDR3 length: 14 residues. The J segment lost 7 bases and the V segment lost 6 bases, leaving 8 bases of the junction unmatched. Germline V gene sequence: CDR1 MNHEY, CDR2 SMNVEV (reference sequence). CDR3 residues: CASRNRGAQQPQHF. For the CDR3, the DNA is TGTGCCAGCAGAAACAGGGGGGCGCAGCAGCCCCAGCATTTT.

The chain combines TRBV9 with TRBJ2-7; 11 nucleotides agree with TRBD1. Germline CDR1 reads SGDLS; CDR2 reads YYNGEE. This CDR3 spans 19 amino acids. V dropped 0 bases and J dropped 5; count of bases not matched to a gene: 16. The CDR3 region has the DNA TGTGCCAGCAGCGTAGCTACAAACGGCTACAGGGACAGGGGGAACGAGCAGTACTTC. Residues: CASSVATNGYRDRGNEQYF.

The CDR3 is CASSQDGGGTTYEQYF. The CDR3 region has the DNA TGCGCCAGCAGCCAAGATGGGGGGGGGACAACCTACGAGCAGTACTTC. V and J are TRBV4-3 and TRBJ2-7, with D possibly being TRBD2 (7 bases). V was trimmed by 0 bases and J by 2 bases, leaving 14 bases between them. From germline, CDR1 is LGHNA and CDR2 YSLEER. The CDR3 consists of 16 residues.

The chain uses TRBV20-1 and TRBJ1-2; no definite D call. Trimming shortened V by 3 bases and J by 3 bases, and 11 bases separated the two germline ends. The CDR3 has 13 residues. The germline V gene encodes CDR1 DFQATT and CDR2 SNEGSKA (reference sequence). The CDR3, as DNA: TGCAGTGCTAGTCCCCCAGGATACTATGGCTACACCTTC. Its translation is CSASPPGYYGYTF.

This clone was detected only once. This chain connects TRBV6-5 to TRBJ2-7; 7 positions match TRBD1. The CDR3 extends over 13 amino acids. The trim removed 5 bases at V and 1 base at J, leaving 2 bases unmatched. Germline-derived CDR1 and CDR2 are MNHEY and SVGAGI. In DNA form, the CDR3 reads TGTGCCAGCAGTCACAGGGGATCCTACGAGCAGTACTTC. Amino acids: CASSHRGSYEQYF.

This chain links TRBV7-3 with TRBJ1-2; D uncertain. Germline V gene sequence: CDR1 SGHTA, CDR2 FQGTGA. V was cut by 2 bases and J by 7 bases, with 11 bases left in between. The CDR3 is 13 residues long. The CDR3 nucleotides are TGTGCCAGCAGCTTAGAATCTGGGATTGGCTACACCTTC. It specifies CASSLESGIGYTF.

The J gene is TRBJ1-2, the V gene TRBV29-1; TRBD1 matches 7 bases. Germline V gives CDR1 SQVTM, CDR2 ANQGSEA. Trimming at V came to 7 bases and at J to 6 bases, leaving 8 bases not matched to a gene. CDR3 length equals 12 residues. In DNA form, the CDR3 reads TGCAGCGCGACAGGGTTCCCAAATGGCTACACCTTC. As protein: CSATGFPNGYTF.

V gene TRBV4-2 combines with J gene TRBJ2-3; D may be TRBD2 (6 bases). CDR3 size: 17 residues. Germline V gene lookup returns CDR1 LGHNA and CDR2 YNFKEQ. Trimming took 1 base from V and 4 from J, leaving 18 bases between them. CDR3 DNA: TGTGCCAGCAGCCAAGTCGCTCTTGCGGGAATGCCAGATACGCAGTATTTT. Protein: CASSQVALAGMPDTQYF.

The rearrangement joins TRBV6-5 to TRBJ2-3, with 7 bases identical to TRBD2. The V gene's germline CDR1 is MNHEY and CDR2 SVGAGI. The CDR3 extends over 15 amino acids. V trimming: 4 bases; J trimming: 2 bases; junction bases outside the gene matches: 6. CDR3 region: CASSSGGGATDTQYF. The CDR3, as DNA: TGTGCCAGCAGTTCGGGGGGTGGGGCCACAGATACGCAGTATTTT.

This clone was seen a single time. The chain recombines TRBV2 with TRBJ1-4; D is possibly TRBD1 (5 bases). Germline CDR1 reads SNHLY; CDR2 reads FYNNEI. Trimming pared 2 bases from V and 2 bases from J, leaving 9 bases between. This CDR3 has 15 amino acids. This CDR3 is CASSEPGFTNEKLFF. CDR3 sequence (DNA): TGTGCCAGCAGTGAACCAGGGTTTACTAATGAAAAACTGTTTTTT.

The V and J genes are TRBV6-1 and TRBJ1-1; tentatively, D is TRBD1 (5 bases). Germline V gene sequence: CDR1 MNHNS, CDR2 SASEGT. The CDR3 is 17 amino acids. The V end lost 0 bases, the J end lost 2 bases, and 16 bases lay between the germline ends. CDR3 residues: CASSEAWGLGGNTEAFF. CDR3 bases: TGTGCCAGCAGTGAAGCGTGGGGTTTGGGGGGTAACACTGAAGCTTTCTTT.

The genes are TRBV6-5 and TRBJ1-1, with unresolved D. Trimming took off 0 bases at V and 5 bases at J, with 10 bases between the two ends. The length of the CDR3 is 14 residues. Germline V CDR1 and CDR2: MNHEY, SVGAGI. CDR3 in amino acids: CASSYSGWGTEAFF. The CDR3 nucleotides are TGTGCCAGCAGTTACTCGGGCTGGGGTACTGAAGCTTTCTTT.